This T cell receptor (beta chain) was sequenced during a study of blood T cell repertoires in COVID-19. Whole-study context: Material from acute and convalescent COVID-19 was sourced from the United States, Italy and Spain.

Original processing methods: Reference gene primer amplification gave estimated nucleated cell counts. Clones were read by immunoSEQ multiplex PCR, and TCRdb kept only the in-frame ones, dropping some. That table furnishes V, J and clone size, whereas the DNA furnished D and trimming. The sample lists about 380,000 clones, 70% to 90% occurring once. The CDR3 runs to 13 residues. Germline V lookup: CDR1 MNHNS, CDR2 SASEGT. Trimming took off 2 bases at V and 5 bases at J, with 6 bases between the two ends. The sequence was collected from a man aged 40-50 years with acute or convalescent COVID-19. Sequenced input: peripheral blood. The V and J genes are TRBV6-1 and TRBJ1-4; the D is unclear. The CDR3 here is CASSETENEKLFF. The CDR3 nucleotides read TGTGCCAGCAGTGAAACGGAGAATGAAAAACTGTTTTTT.